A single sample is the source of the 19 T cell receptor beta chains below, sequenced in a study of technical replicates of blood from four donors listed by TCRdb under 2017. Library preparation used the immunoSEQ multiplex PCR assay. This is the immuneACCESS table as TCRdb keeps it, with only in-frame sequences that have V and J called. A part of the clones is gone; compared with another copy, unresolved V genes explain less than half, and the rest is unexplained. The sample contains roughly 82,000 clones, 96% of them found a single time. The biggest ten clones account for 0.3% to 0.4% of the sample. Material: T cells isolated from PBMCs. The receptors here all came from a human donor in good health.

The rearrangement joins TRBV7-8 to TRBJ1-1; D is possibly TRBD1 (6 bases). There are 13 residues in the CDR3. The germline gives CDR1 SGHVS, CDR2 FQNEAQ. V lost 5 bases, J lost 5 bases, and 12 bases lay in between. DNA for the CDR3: TGTGCCAGCAGCCCACAGGGTAGAACTGAAGCTTTCTTT. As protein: CASSPQGRTEAFF.

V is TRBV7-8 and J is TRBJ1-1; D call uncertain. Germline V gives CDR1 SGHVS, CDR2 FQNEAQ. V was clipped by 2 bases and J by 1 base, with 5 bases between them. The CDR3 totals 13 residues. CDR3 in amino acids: CASSLRGNTEAFF. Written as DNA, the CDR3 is TGTGCCAGCAGCTTACGGGGGAACACTGAAGCTTTCTTT.

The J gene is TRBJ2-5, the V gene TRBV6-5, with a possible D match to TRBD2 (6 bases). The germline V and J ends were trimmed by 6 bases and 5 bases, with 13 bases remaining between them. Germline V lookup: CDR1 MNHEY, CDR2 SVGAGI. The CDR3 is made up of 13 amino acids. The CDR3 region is CASSRLVWETQYF. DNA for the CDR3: TGTGCCAGCAGCCGACTAGTATGGGAGACCCAGTACTTC.

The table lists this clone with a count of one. The CDR3 spells CSVPFGEGAFF. The CDR3 bases are TGCAGCGTTCCATTCGGGGAAGGAGCTTTCTTT. The chain carries TRBV29-1 and TRBJ1-1, with no clear D. The CDR3 covers 11 residues. Trimming pared 5 bases from V and 10 bases from J, leaving 14 bases between. Germline values: CDR1 SQVTM, CDR2 ANQGSEA.

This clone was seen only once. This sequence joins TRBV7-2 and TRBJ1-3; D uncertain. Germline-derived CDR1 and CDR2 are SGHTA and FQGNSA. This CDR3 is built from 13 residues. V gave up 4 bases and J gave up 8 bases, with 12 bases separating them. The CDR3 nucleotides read TGTGCCAGCAGCTCCCTGACCGGAGACACCATATATTTT. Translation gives CASSSLTGDTIYF.

CDR3 sequence: CASSFGTGKLATQYF. The CDR3 coding sequence is TGTGCCAGTAGCTTCGGGACTGGAAAGCTAGCGACCCAGTACTTC. The rearrangement uses TRBV19 and TRBJ2-5, with D perhaps matching TRBD2 (6 bases). The CDR3 is made up of 15 amino acids. The germline V and J ends were trimmed by 6 bases and 7 bases, with 21 bases remaining between them. From germline, CDR1 is LNHDA and CDR2 SQIVND (reference sequence). Based on the CDR3 plus reference TRBV19 and TRBJ2-5, the full variable domain is DGGITQSPKYLFRKEGQNVTLSCEQNLNHDAMYWYRQDPGQGLRLIYYSQIVNDFQKGDIAEGYSVSREKKESFPLTVTSAQKNPTAFYLCASSFGTGKLATQYFGPGTRLLVL.

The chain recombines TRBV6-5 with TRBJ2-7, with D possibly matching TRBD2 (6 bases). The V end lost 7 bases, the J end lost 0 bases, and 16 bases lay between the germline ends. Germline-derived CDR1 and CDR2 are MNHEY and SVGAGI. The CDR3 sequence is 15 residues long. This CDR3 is CASTTPAGLSYEQYF. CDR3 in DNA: TGTGCCAGCACCACCCCGGCGGGGCTCTCCTACGAGCAGTACTTC.

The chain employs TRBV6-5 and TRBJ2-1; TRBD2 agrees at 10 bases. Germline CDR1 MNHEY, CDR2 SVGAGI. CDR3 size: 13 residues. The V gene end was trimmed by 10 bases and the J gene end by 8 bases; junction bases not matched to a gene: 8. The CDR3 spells CATRTSGIDEQFF. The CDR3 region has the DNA TGTGCCACCAGGACTAGCGGAATCGATGAGCAGTTCTTC.

In DNA form, the CDR3 reads TGCGCCAGCAGCTTGAGCGGGAGTCGAGAGATCAATGAGCAGTTCTTC. This sequence encodes CASSLSGSREINEQFF. The chain combines TRBV5-1 with TRBJ2-1; 8 bases agree with TRBD2. The CDR3 contains 16 residues. V lost 1 base to trimming and J lost 6 bases; unmatched junction nucleotides: 9. Germline values: CDR1 SGHRS, CDR2 YFSETQ.

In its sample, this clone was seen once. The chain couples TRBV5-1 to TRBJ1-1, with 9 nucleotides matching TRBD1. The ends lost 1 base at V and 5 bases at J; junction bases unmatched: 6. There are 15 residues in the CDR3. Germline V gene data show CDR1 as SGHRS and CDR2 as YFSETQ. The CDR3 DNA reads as TGCGCCAGCAGCTTGAGACAGGGGGTGGAGACTGAAGCTTTCTTT. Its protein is CASSLRQGVETEAFF.

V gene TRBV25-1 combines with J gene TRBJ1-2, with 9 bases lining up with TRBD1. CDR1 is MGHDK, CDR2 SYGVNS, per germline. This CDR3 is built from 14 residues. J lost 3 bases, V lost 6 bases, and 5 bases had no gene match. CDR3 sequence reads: CASRDTGGYYGYTF. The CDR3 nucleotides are TGTGCCAGCAGAGATACAGGGGGCTACTATGGCTACACCTTC.

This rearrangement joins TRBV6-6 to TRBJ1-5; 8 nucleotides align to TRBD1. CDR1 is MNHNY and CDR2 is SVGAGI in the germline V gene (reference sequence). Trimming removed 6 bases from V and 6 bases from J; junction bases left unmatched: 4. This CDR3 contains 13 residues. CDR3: CASRADRAQPQHF. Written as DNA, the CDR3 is TGTGCCAGCAGAGCGGACAGGGCTCAGCCCCAGCATTTT.

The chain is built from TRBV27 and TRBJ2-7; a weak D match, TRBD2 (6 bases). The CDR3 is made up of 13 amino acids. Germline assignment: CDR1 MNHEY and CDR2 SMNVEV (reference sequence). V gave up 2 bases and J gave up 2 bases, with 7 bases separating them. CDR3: CASSLERAYEQYF. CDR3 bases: TGTGCCAGCAGTTTAGAGCGGGCCTACGAGCAGTACTTC.

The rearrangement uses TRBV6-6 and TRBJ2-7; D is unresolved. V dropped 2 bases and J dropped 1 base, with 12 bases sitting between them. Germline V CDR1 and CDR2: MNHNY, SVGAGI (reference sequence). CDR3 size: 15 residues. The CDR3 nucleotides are TGTGCCAGCAGTTACCTTACTTCAGGATCCTACGAGCAGTACTTC. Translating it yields CASSYLTSGSYEQYF.

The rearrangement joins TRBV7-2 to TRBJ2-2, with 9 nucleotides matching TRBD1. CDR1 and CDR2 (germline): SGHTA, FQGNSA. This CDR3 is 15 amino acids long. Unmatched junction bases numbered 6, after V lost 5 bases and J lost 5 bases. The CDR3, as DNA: TGTGCCAGCAGCCCGGGACAGGGAGGAACCGGGGAGCTGTTTTTT. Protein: CASSPGQGGTGELFF.

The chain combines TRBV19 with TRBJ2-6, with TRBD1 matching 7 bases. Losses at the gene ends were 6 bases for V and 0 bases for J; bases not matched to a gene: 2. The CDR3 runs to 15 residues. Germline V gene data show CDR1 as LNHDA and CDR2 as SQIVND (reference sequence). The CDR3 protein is CASRSGGSGANVLTF. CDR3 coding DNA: TGTGCCAGTAGATCAGGGGGCTCTGGGGCCAACGTCCTGACTTTC.

The CDR3 bases are TGTGCCAGCAGCCCGGGACAGGGGGCTTCTGGGGCCAACGTCCTGACTTTC. It yields the protein CASSPGQGASGANVLTF. The chain carries TRBV11-3 and TRBJ2-6; 12 bases are shared with TRBD1. The CDR3 has 17 residues. CDR1 and CDR2 from the germline V gene are SGHNT and YENEEA. The J segment lost 1 base and the V segment lost 5 bases, leaving 3 bases of the junction unmatched.

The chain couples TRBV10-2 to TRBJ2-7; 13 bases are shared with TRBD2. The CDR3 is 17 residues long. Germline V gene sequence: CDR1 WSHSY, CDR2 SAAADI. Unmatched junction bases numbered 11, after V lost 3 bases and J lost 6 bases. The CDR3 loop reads CASSELTPGLAGSEQYF. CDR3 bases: TGCGCCAGCAGTGAATTAACCCCGGGACTAGCGGGAAGCGAGCAGTACTTC.

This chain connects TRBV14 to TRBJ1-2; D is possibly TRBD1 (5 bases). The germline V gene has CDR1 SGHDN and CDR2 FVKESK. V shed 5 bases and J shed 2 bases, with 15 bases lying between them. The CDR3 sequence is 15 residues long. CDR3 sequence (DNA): TGTGCCAGCAGCAACCATCAGGGTTCCAACTATGGCTACACCTTC. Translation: CASSNHQGSNYGYTF. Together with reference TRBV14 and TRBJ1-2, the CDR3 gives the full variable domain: EAGVTQFPSHSVIEKGQTVTLRCDPISGHDNLYWYRRVMGKEIKFLLHFVKESKQDESGMPNNRFLAERTGGTYSTLKVQPAELEDSGVYFCASSNHQGSNYGYTFGSGTRLTVV.